The next 6 T cell receptor beta chains were all read from a single sample in a study of blood T cell repertoires in COVID-19. Repertoires were generated with immunoSEQ multiplex PCR, while TCRdb's copy carries only in-frame clones and drops some. The table records about 230,000 clones, about 86% of them present only once. The sample consisted of peripheral blood. These receptor sequences come from a man in his forties with active or convalescent COVID-19.

The gene calls are TRBV7-9 and TRBJ2-5; D might be TRBD2 (5 bases). The V end was cut by 1 base, the J end by 4 bases, with 13 bases between. The CDR3 has 15 amino acids. Per the germline V gene, CDR1 is SEHNR and CDR2 is FQNEAQ (reference sequence). The CDR3 here is CASSLEASPGETQYF. CDR3 in DNA: TGTGCCAGCAGCTTAGAGGCTAGCCCCGGAGAGACCCAGTACTTC.

This chain uses TRBV18 with TRBJ1-5; 12 nucleotides align to TRBD1. The germline V gene has CDR1 KGHSH and CDR2 LQKENI. The V gene end was trimmed by 3 bases and the J gene end by 6 bases; junction bases not matched to a gene: 6. The CDR3 runs to 16 residues. The CDR3 region has the DNA TGTGCCAGCTCACCGTCCGGGACAGGGGGCGGTCAGCCCCAGCATTTT. This sequence encodes CASSPSGTGGGQPQHF. The whole variable domain, remainder taken from reference TRBV18 and TRBJ1-5, is NAGVMQNPRHLVRRRGQEARLRCSPMKGHSHVYWYRQLPEEGLKFMVYLQKENIIDESGMPKERFSAEFPKEGPSILRIQQVVRGDSAAYFCASSPSGTGGGQPQHFGDGTRLSIL.

This rearrangement joins TRBV6-2 or TRBV6-3 to TRBJ1-5; 9 bases match TRBD1. Germline CDR1 MNHEY, CDR2 SVGEGT. This CDR3 region has 16 residues. V shed 7 bases, J shed 3 bases, and the junction held 10 bases outside the gene matches. The CDR3 DNA reads TGTGCCAGCACCTACTCCGGGACAGGGTCCAATCAGCCCCAGCATTTT. Residues: CASTYSGTGSNQPQHF.

This clone showed up just once. The chain has TRBV4-1 and TRBJ2-7, with 9 bases identical to TRBD2. There are 14 residues in the CDR3. CDR1 and CDR2 (germline): MGHRA, YSYEKL. V dropped 0 bases and J dropped 8; count of bases not matched to a gene: 5. Here the CDR3 reads CASSQEGSGRKQYF. As DNA, the CDR3 is TGCGCCAGCAGCCAAGAGGGGAGCGGGAGGAAGCAGTACTTC.

The J gene is TRBJ1-5, the V gene TRBV19, with D perhaps TRBD1 (5 bases). In germline, CDR1 is LNHDA, CDR2 SQIVND (reference sequence). Trimming left V 1 base short and J 0 bases short, with 13 bases between. The CDR3 has 17 residues. The CDR3 sequence: CASSIGGQGSSNQPQHF. CDR3 nucleotide sequence: TGTGCCAGTAGTATAGGGGGCCAGGGTAGTAGCAATCAGCCCCAGCATTTT.

This clone has just one count. The J gene is TRBJ1-6, the V gene TRBV3-1 (or the pseudogene TRBV3-2); TRBD1 is a possible D gene (5 bases). Trimming left V 1 base short and J 10 bases short, with 14 bases between. The CDR3 is made up of 15 amino acids. Germline-derived CDR1 and CDR2 are LGHDT and YNNKEL (reference sequence). CDR3 region: CASSQAQGRNSPLHF. The CDR3 coding sequence is TGTGCCAGCAGCCAAGCCCAGGGAAGGAACTCACCCCTCCACTTT.